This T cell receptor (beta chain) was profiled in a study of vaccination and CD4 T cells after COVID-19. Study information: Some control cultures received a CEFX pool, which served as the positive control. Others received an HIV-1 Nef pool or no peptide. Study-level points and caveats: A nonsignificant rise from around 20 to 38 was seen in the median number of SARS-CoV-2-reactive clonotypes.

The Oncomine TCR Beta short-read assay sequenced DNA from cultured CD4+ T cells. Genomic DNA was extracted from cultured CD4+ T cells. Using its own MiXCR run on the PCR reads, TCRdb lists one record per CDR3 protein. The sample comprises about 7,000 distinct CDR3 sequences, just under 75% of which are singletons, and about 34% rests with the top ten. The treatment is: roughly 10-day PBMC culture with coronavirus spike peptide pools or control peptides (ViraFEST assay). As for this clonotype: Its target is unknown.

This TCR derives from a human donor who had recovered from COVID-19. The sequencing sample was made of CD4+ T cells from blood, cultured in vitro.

In DNA, the CDR3 is TGCAGTGCTGCGACAGGGGCGCTTTCCGAAGCTTTCTTT. Its translation: CSAATGALSEAFF. The chain has TRBV20-1 and TRBJ1-1; 8 bases are shared with TRBD1. The germline V gene encodes CDR1 DFQATT and CDR2 SNEGSKA (reference sequence). The J segment lost 8 bases and the V segment lost 5 bases, leaving 10 bases of the junction unmatched. CDR3 length: 13 amino acids.